This T cell receptor (beta chain) was found in a study of T cells in Graves' hyperthyroidism and ophthalmopathy. Study-wide results and caveats: Researchers found most expanded thyroid clonotypes above 0.001 in blood as well.

CDR3 length: 15 amino acids. The germline CDR1 and CDR2 sequences are SNHLY and FYNNEI. Between the trimmed V and J ends, which lost 8 bases and 4 bases, there was a span of 15 bases. It was RNA transcripts that yielded the amplified TCR beta CDR3 regions. The TCR CDR3 was amplified in a first-round RT-PCR using the HTBI primer set. TCRdb re-derived calls from the multiplex PCR reads in MiXCR, one entry per CDR3 protein. The data contain about 760,000 distinct CDR3 sequences, 35% of them seen just once; the ten biggest clones take up around 31%. This clonotype was counted once. What it binds is not known.

The chain links TRBV2 to TRBJ2-6; D not certain. The TCR was taken from a middle-aged woman with Graves' hyperthyroidism. Specimen: blood. The CDR3 spells CASHSSLAGANVLTF. CDR3 nucleotide sequence: TGTGCCAGCCATAGCAGCTTAGCCGGGGCCAACGTCCTGACTTTC.